This entry lists 19 T cell receptor beta chains sequenced from one sample in a study of blood T cell repertoires in COVID-19. This table comes from immunoSEQ multiplex PCR, and its TCRdb copy is limited to in-frame clones, with some not included. The table shows fewer than 350,000 clones, with 86% occurring only once. Material for sequencing was peripheral blood. The receptors derive from a woman in her thirties with COVID-19, enrolled during active disease.

This chain joins TRBV19 and TRBJ1-2; the D is unclear. This CDR3 has 13 residues. Looked up from germline, CDR1 is LNHDA and CDR2 is SQIVND (reference sequence). Trimming took 6 bases from V and 4 from J, leaving 12 bases between them. CDR3 nucleotide sequence: TGTGCCAGTAGGGAACCGGGAATCTATGGCTACACCTTC. Its translation is CASREPGIYGYTF.

The rearrangement joins TRBV28 to TRBJ1-3; 9 bases are shared with TRBD1. The CDR3 has 15 amino acids. The V gene's germline CDR1 is MDHEN and CDR2 SYDVKM. The V segment lost 4 bases and the J segment 4 bases; nucleotides outside the gene matches: 5. CDR3 in amino acids: CASSSYTGGGNTIYF. Written as DNA, the CDR3 is TGTGCCAGCAGTTCTTATACAGGGGGCGGAAACACCATATATTTT.

This chain links TRBV2 with TRBJ2-2, with D perhaps TRBD2 (6 bases). V was pared by 6 bases and J by 5 bases, with 10 bases between. The V gene's germline CDR1 is SNHLY and CDR2 FYNNEI. The CDR3 has 13 amino acids. In DNA form, the CDR3 reads TGTGCCAGCAGCGGGGGAGTTACCGGGGAGCTGTTTTTT. Residues: CASSGGVTGELFF.

This clone was seen only a few times. This chain joins TRBV15 and TRBJ1-5; D is undetermined. With 6 bases removed from V and 6 bases from J, the gap between germline ends came to 9 bases. The CDR3 is 12 amino acids. The V gene's germline CDR1 is LNHNV and CDR2 YYDKDF (reference sequence). The CDR3 here is CATREGSQPQHF. In nucleotides, the CDR3 is TGTGCCACCAGAGAAGGGAGTCAGCCCCAGCATTTT.

This chain connects TRBV4-1 to TRBJ1-6, with TRBD1 matching 7 bases. CDR1 is MGHRA, CDR2 YSYEKL, per germline. The V segment lost 2 bases and the J segment 1 base; nucleotides outside the gene matches: 2. This CDR3 is built from 16 residues. The CDR3 DNA reads TGCGCCAGCAGCCAACCACAGGGGTCCTATAATTCACCCCTCCACTTT. It specifies CASSQPQGSYNSPLHF.

This clone showed up just once. V gene TRBV3-1 (or the pseudogene TRBV3-2) combines with J gene TRBJ2-5, with D perhaps matching TRBD1 (5 bases). The ends were cut back, 4 bases at V and 3 bases at J, with 12 bases in the middle. The CDR3 runs 14 residues. CDR1 is LGHDT, CDR2 YNNKEL, per germline (reference sequence). CDR3 coding DNA: TGTGCCAGCAGCCTCTTGGCCAGGGAAGAGACCCAGTACTTC. Protein sequence: CASSLLAREETQYF.

The chain combines TRBV5-1 with TRBJ1-3; D is unclear. The CDR3 loop spans 16 amino acids. Germline-derived CDR1 and CDR2 are SGHRS and YFSETQ. V was clipped by 0 bases and J by 0 bases, with 10 bases between them. The CDR3 DNA reads as TGCGCCAGCAGCTTGGGGCCCCGCAGCTCTGGAAACACCATATATTTT. Its translation: CASSLGPRSSGNTIYF.

This rearrangement joins TRBV28 to TRBJ1-4; the D is unclear. The germline V gene encodes CDR1 MDHEN and CDR2 SYDVKM. The CDR3 contains 17 residues. Trimming took off 6 bases at V and 7 bases at J, with 24 bases between the two ends. DNA for the CDR3: TGTGCCAGCAGACTATCCATTACGGGAGCGACGGGTGAAAAACTGTTTTTT. Protein: CASRLSITGATGEKLFF.

V is TRBV18 and J is TRBJ2-1, with D uncertain. Germline assignment: CDR1 KGHSH and CDR2 LQKENI. Trimming left V 0 bases short and J 4 bases short, with 13 bases between. This CDR3 spans 16 amino acids. CDR3 DNA sequence: TGTGCCAGCTCACCACCGATGACTCCCCTGTACAATGAGCAGTTCTTC. Protein product: CASSPPMTPLYNEQFF. The entire variable domain, with the rest obtained from reference TRBV18 and TRBJ2-1, is as follows: NAGVMQNPRHLVRRRGQEARLRCSPMKGHSHVYWYRQLPEEGLKFMVYLQKENIIDESGMPKERFSAEFPKEGPSILRIQQVVRGDSAAYFCASSPPMTPLYNEQFFGPGTRLTVL.

This clone was recorded a few times. This chain links TRBV5-1 with TRBJ1-1; 10 bases align to TRBD1. With V trimmed by 0 bases and J by 1 base, 0 bases remained unmatched. Germline V CDR1 and CDR2: SGHRS, YFSETQ. The CDR3 covers 15 residues. Written as DNA, the CDR3 is TGCGCCAGCAGCTTGGGGACAGGGGGGAACACTGAAGCTTTCTTT. This sequence encodes CASSLGTGGNTEAFF.

The chain has TRBV5-8 and TRBJ2-7; D may be TRBD1 (5 bases). Between the trimmed V and J ends, which lost 7 bases and 2 bases, there was a span of 16 bases. The CDR3 is 14 residues long. The V gene's germline CDR1 is SGHTS and CDR2 YDEGEE. For the CDR3, the DNA is TGTGCCAGCCCGGAAGACAGACCTCCCTACGAGCAGTACTTC. This encodes CASPEDRPPYEQYF.

The V and J genes are TRBV4-2 and TRBJ2-1, with 15 positions matching TRBD2. This CDR3 region has 16 residues. Losses at the gene ends were 4 bases for V and 4 bases for J; bases not matched to a gene: 2. The germline CDR1 and CDR2 sequences are LGHNA and YNFKEQ. The CDR3 loop reads CASSPGTSGGYNEQFF. CDR3 in DNA: TGTGCCAGCAGCCCAGGGACTAGCGGGGGGTACAATGAGCAGTTCTTC.

V and J are TRBV11-2 and TRBJ2-7, with TRBD2 as a possible D gene (6 bases). Trimming took 3 bases from V and 4 from J, leaving 10 bases between them. Germline CDR1 reads SGHAT; CDR2 reads FQNNGV. This CDR3 is built from 13 residues. DNA of the CDR3: TGTGCCAGCAGCTTTCGCGGGGCTTACGAGCAGTACTTC. Residues: CASSFRGAYEQYF. Full variable domain (remainder filled in from reference TRBV11-2 and TRBJ2-7): EAGVAQSPRYKIIEKRQSVAFWCNPISGHATLYWYQQILGQGPKLLIQFQNNGVVDDSQLPKDRFSAERLKGVDSTLKIQPAKLEDSAVYLCASSFRGAYEQYFGPGTRLTVT.

The chain is built from TRBV19 and TRBJ1-3; D remains unclear. CDR1 is LNHDA and CDR2 is SQIVND in the germline V gene (reference sequence). This CDR3 is 14 amino acids long. The V end was cut by 8 bases, the J end by 2 bases, with 13 bases between. The CDR3 spells CASHRTATGNTIYF. The CDR3 DNA follows: TGTGCCAGTCATAGGACTGCCACTGGAAACACCATATATTTT.

V and J are TRBV2 and TRBJ2-7; D may be TRBD1 (5 bases). Germline values: CDR1 SNHLY, CDR2 FYNNEI. This CDR3 spans 13 amino acids. With 3 bases removed from V and 4 bases from J, the gap between germline ends came to 10 bases. CDR3 DNA: TGTGCCAGCAGTGACCAGGGATCTTACGAGCAGTACTTC. This translates into CASSDQGSYEQYF.

The rearrangement joins TRBV5-1 to TRBJ2-3; 8 bases fit TRBD1. This CDR3 is 14 amino acids long. Trimming cost V 3 bases and J 3 bases; bases outside gene matches: 3. Germline lookup yields CDR1 SGHRS and CDR2 YFSETQ. In DNA, the CDR3 is TGCGCCAGCAGCTCCGGACAGGGAACAGATACGCAGTATTTT. It translates to CASSSGQGTDTQYF. Together with reference TRBV5-1 and TRBJ2-3, the CDR3 gives the full variable domain: KAGVTQTPRYLIKTRGQQVTLSCSPISGHRSVSWYQQTPGQGLQFLFEYFSETQRNKGNFPGRFSGRQFSNSRSEMNVSTLELGDSALYLCASSSGQGTDTQYFGPGTRLTVL.

A single count supports this clone. The chain couples TRBV18 to TRBJ1-2, with D perhaps matching TRBD1 (6 bases). The length of the CDR3 is 13 residues. CDR1 is KGHSH and CDR2 is LQKENI in the germline V gene. Trimming cost V 3 bases and J 3 bases, with 8 bases left between them. CDR3 loop: CASSPGQDYGYTF. DNA of the CDR3: TGTGCCAGCTCACCGGGACAAGACTATGGCTACACCTTC. Drawing the rest from reference TRBV18 and TRBJ1-2, the complete variable domain is NAGVMQNPRHLVRRRGQEARLRCSPMKGHSHVYWYRQLPEEGLKFMVYLQKENIIDESGMPKERFSAEFPKEGPSILRIQQVVRGDSAAYFCASSPGQDYGYTFGSGTRLTVV.

The V gene is TRBV6-5, the J gene TRBJ2-7; 9 bases are shared with TRBD1. Trimming at V came to 7 bases and at J to 2 bases, leaving 6 bases not matched to a gene. This CDR3 region has 14 residues. Germline values: CDR1 MNHEY, CDR2 SVGAGI. This CDR3 is CASMYGTGTYEQYF. CDR3 nucleotides: TGTGCCAGCATGTATGGGACAGGGACCTACGAGCAGTACTTC.

The chain is built from TRBV7-6 and TRBJ1-3; possibly TRBD1 for D (5 bases). V was clipped by 5 bases and J by 0 bases, with 11 bases between them. This CDR3 region has 15 residues. CDR1 and CDR2 (germline): SGHVS, FNYEAQ. The CDR3: CASSPVGGSGNTIYF. CDR3 nucleotide sequence: TGTGCCAGCAGCCCCGTGGGGGGCTCTGGAAACACCATATATTTT. Combining the CDR3 with reference TRBV7-6 and TRBJ1-3 gives the whole variable domain GAGVSQSPRYKVTKRGQDVALRCDPISGHVSLYWYRQALGQGPEFLTYFNYEAQQDKSGLPNDRFSAERPEGSISTLTIQRTEQRDSAMYRCASSPVGGSGNTIYFGEGSWLTVV.